This T cell receptor (beta chain) was obtained from a study of T cells in Graves' hyperthyroidism and ophthalmopathy. The CDR3 runs 16 residues. Germline values: CDR1 SNHLY, CDR2 FYNNEI. Trimming shortened V by 3 bases and J by 0 bases, and 9 bases separated the two germline ends. The study defined stable Graves' hyperthyroidism as no ophthalmopathy progression within 18 months. Uncontrolled infections, other autoimmune diseases, pregnancy or lactation led to exclusion of patients. Each diagnosis was grounded in clinical symptoms, serum thyroxine and TRAb, thyroid ultrasound, and orbital computed tomography. This clonotype was counted a few times. The TCR beta CDR3 regions underwent amplification using RNA transcripts as the source. During a first-round RT-PCR of the TCR CDR3, the HTBI primer set was used. In TCRdb, the multiplex PCR reads were re-called with MiXCR into one record per CDR3 protein. Among hundreds of thousands of distinct CDR3 sequences, approximately 14% were seen once, and the ten largest hold roughly 15%.

The chain combines TRBV2 with TRBJ2-6, with D unresolved. The receptor was derived from a woman aged 18-35 years with Graves' hyperthyroidism. Sequences were obtained from blood. CDR3 nucleotide sequence: TGTGCCAGCAGTGAGGAACCGATCTCTGGGGCCAACGTCCTGACTTTC. Its translation: CASSEEPISGANVLTF. The full variable domain, in which reference TRBV2 and TRBJ2-6 provide the parts outside the CDR3, is EPEVTQTPSHQVTQMGQEVILRCVPISNHLYFYWYRQILGQKVEFLVSFYNNEISEKSEIFDDQFSVERPDGSNFTLKIRSTKLEDSAMYFCASSEEPISGANVLTFGAGSRLTVL.